The 9 T cell receptor beta chains listed next were all sequenced from one sample in a study of OX40 agonist ivuxolimab in advanced cancers. Clones were read by immunoSEQ multiplex PCR, and TCRdb kept only the in-frame ones, dropping some. This table holds some 10,000 clones, around 70% found once. The sequencing used CD4+ or CD8+ T cells sorted from blood, collected in a trial of the OX40 agonist ivuxolimab. All receptors come from an adult with an advanced solid tumor such as melanoma, head and neck, liver or kidney cancer.

CDR3 nucleotide sequence: TGTGCCAGCAGTGAACTCGTGGTCTACAATGAGCAGTTCTTC. Its protein product is CASSELVVYNEQFF. The chain combines TRBV6-1 with TRBJ2-1; D call uncertain. CDR1 MNHNS and CDR2 SASEGT come from the germline V gene. The CDR3 is 14 residues long. Trimming shortened V by 2 bases and J by 3 bases, and 8 bases separated the two germline ends.

The chain carries TRBV6-5 and TRBJ1-1; no firm D call. The CDR3 has 15 amino acids. Germline-derived CDR1 and CDR2 are MNHEY and SVGAGI. V shed 0 bases and J shed 3 bases, with 11 bases lying between them. CDR3 DNA sequence: TGTGCCAGCAGTTACTCGCCGGGGTTGGACACTGAAGCTTTCTTT. Encoded protein: CASSYSPGLDTEAFF.

The gene calls are TRBV19 and TRBJ1-1; the D gene is possibly TRBD1 (5 bases). The V end was cut by 5 bases, the J end by 0 bases, with 10 bases between. CDR1 is LNHDA, CDR2 SQIVND, per germline (reference sequence). CDR3 length equals 14 residues. CDR3 in DNA: TGTGCCAGTAGTGACAGTTACATGAACACTGAAGCTTTCTTT. This sequence encodes CASSDSYMNTEAFF.

The chain employs TRBV27 and TRBJ2-2; D may match TRBD1 or TRBD2 (5 bases each). The CDR3 totals 13 residues. V shed 4 bases and J shed 8 bases, with 11 bases lying between them. Germline V gene sequence: CDR1 MNHEY, CDR2 SMNVEV (reference sequence). This CDR3 reads CASSSGSWGELFF. CDR3 in DNA: TGTGCCAGCAGTTCAGGGAGTTGGGGGGAGCTGTTTTTT.

This clone was detected once. The junction shows a germline mismatch at one end, possibly a read error. This chain links TRBV29-1 with TRBJ1-2, with a weak D call TRBD1 (6 bases). The CDR3 totals 14 residues. Germline CDR1 reads SQVTM; CDR2 reads ANQGSEA. As DNA, the CDR3 is TGCAGCGTGGAAGACGGCCGGGGGCCCTATGGCTACACCTTC. It yields the protein CSVEDGRGPYGYTF.

This clone came up a few times. The V call is TRBV4-2, the J call TRBJ2-7; D is uncertain. The CDR3 has 14 amino acids. The germline V gene encodes CDR1 LGHNA and CDR2 YNFKEQ. V lost 4 bases, J lost 6 bases, and 16 bases lay in between. Here the CDR3 reads CASSLSAPTVEQYF. The CDR3 DNA sequence: TGTGCCAGCAGCCTGTCGGCGCCCACGGTCGAGCAGTACTTC.

The V gene is TRBV4-1, the J gene TRBJ2-1; either TRBD1 or TRBD2 may supply D (5 bases each). The germline V gene encodes CDR1 MGHRA and CDR2 YSYEKL. Trimming took 0 bases from V and 10 from J, leaving 22 bases between them. The CDR3 spans 17 residues. This CDR3 reads CASSQDPGTTLLGEQFF. The CDR3 DNA reads TGCGCCAGCAGCCAAGATCCTGGGACCACCCTCCTCGGAGAGCAGTTCTTC.

The chain employs TRBV5-1 and TRBJ2-7; the match to TRBD1 covers 9 bases. This CDR3 is 15 amino acids long. Germline CDR1 and CDR2: SGHRS and YFSETQ. The V segment lost 0 bases and the J segment 0 bases; nucleotides outside the gene matches: 1. The CDR3: CASSLGQGGSYEQYF. DNA of the CDR3: TGCGCCAGCAGCTTGGGACAGGGGGGCTCCTACGAGCAGTACTTC.

The chain joins TRBV6-6 to TRBJ2-7, with TRBD2 matching 8 bases. Germline CDR1 and CDR2: MNHNY and SVGAGI (reference sequence). V was pared by 6 bases and J by 2 bases, with 3 bases of the junction left unmatched. The CDR3 extends over 13 amino acids. CDR3 bases: TGTGCCAGCAGGCCGGGGGGGGCCTACGAGCAGTACTTC. Translated: CASRPGGAYEQYF.